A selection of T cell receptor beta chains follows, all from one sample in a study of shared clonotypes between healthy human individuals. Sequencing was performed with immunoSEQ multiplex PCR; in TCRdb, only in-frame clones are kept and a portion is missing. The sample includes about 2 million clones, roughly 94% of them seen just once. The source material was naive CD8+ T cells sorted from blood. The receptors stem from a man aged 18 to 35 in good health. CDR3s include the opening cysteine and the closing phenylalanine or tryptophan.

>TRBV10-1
CASSETDLGPYTDTQYF
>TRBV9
CASSGSSDNSPLHF
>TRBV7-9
CASSSGQGRDEQYF
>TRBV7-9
CASSLASGGRGETQYF
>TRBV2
CASSGPGQGRRGETQYF
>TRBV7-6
CASSLALSLAGAPYEQYF
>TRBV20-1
CSAPSGYAF
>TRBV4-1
CASSQGTGLHYGYTF
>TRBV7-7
CASSLGAGNTIYF
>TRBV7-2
CASSNPGHRGETQYF
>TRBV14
CASSQGPGTGDHEQYF
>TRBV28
CASSLEGQGGSYEQYF
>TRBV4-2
CASSQVEGAAQPQHF
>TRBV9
CASSVELAGAPGSYNEQFF
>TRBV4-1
CASSQDVYSGSRNEQFF
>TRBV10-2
CASSEAREYEQYF
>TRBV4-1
CASSQDPGVPGELFF
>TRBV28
CASSPVNGQGIYGYTF
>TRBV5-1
CASSSGQGPNTDTQYF
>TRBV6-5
CASSNPGGRVYEQYF
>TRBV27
CASSPFVGAETQYF